This T cell receptor (beta chain) derives from a study of human thymus T cells. Clones were sequenced by immunoSEQ multiplex PCR, and TCRdb holds only the in-frame ones, with some missing. This sample has tens of thousands of clones, with over 90% found just once. Only four of the eight donors provided an approximately 0.5-1 mL blood sample. Study-level points and caveats: An apparent bias in V and J gene usage was seen in thymic and blood repertoires.

Regarding this clone: Its target is unknown.

Germline V lookup: CDR1 SNHLY, CDR2 FYNNEI. V lost 6 bases and J 1 base, leaving 16 bases between the germline ends. This CDR3 region has 16 residues. The chain is built from TRBV2 and TRBJ2-4; D remains ambiguous. The TCR originated in a girl in the first two years of life with a congenital heart defect but otherwise immunologically healthy. The sample taken for sequencing was blood. The CDR3 loop is CASSFALLGAKNIQYF. The DNA for the CDR3 is TGTGCCAGCAGCTTCGCTCTCCTGGGGGCCAAAAACATTCAGTACTTC.